Below, one TCR beta chain is given with its context. Its matching antigen is unknown. UMI labels and 5' RACE were used to prepare the TRB cDNA libraries. TCRdb reworked the 5' RACE reads into one entry per CDR3 protein, no DNA. Recorded for this sample: 70,000 to 95,000 distinct CDR3 sequences. Triplicates of about 270,000 cells were sorted from each CD8+ T cell subset. This record belongs to a study of CXCR3-negative and CXCR3-positive naive CD8 T cells. CDR1 and CDR2 (germline): SEHNR, FQNEAQ (reference sequence). There are 15 residues in the CDR3. Findings and caveats of the study: Comparison of naive cells showed more hydrophobic TRB CDR3s in CXCR3-positive than in CXCR3-negative naive cells. Comparison of naive CXCR3-negative and CXCR3-positive cells revealed similar TRBV-TRBJ usage, while memory cells differed. The naive subsets expressed comparable surface CD5, and the authors inferred TCR strength from TRB CDR3 properties.

This receptor was identified in a human donor in good health. Some clones in this sample may be carry-over from other donors' samples. The source material was naive CXCR3- CD8+ T cells from blood. Subset specified: CD45RO-CCR7+CD27+CD95- naive CD8+ T cells lacking CXCR3 (TNR3-). The chain has TRBV7-9 and TRBJ2-5. CDR3 region: CASSELDPTIETQYF.